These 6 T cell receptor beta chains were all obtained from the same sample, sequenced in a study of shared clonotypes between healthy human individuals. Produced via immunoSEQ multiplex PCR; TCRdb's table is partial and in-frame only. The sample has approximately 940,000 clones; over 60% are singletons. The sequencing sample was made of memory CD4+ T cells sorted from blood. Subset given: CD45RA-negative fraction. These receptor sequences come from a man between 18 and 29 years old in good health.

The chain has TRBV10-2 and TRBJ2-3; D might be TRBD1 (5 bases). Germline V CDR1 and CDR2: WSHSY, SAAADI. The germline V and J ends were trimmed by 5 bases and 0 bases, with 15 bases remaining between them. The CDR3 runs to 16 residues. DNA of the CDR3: TGCGCCAGCAGTCAGGGTCAGGTGGGGAGCACAGATACGCAGTATTTT. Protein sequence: CASSQGQVGSTDTQYF.

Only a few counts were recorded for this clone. For the CDR3, the DNA is TGTGCCAGCTCACCTGATGCCCCCGGGGCCAACGTCCTGACTTTC. Encoded protein: CASSPDAPGANVLTF. The chain has TRBV18 and TRBJ2-6; D is ambiguous. CDR3 length: 15 residues. Germline CDR1 reads KGHSH; CDR2 reads LQKENI. Trimming stripped 3 bases from V and 4 bases from J, with 10 bases between.

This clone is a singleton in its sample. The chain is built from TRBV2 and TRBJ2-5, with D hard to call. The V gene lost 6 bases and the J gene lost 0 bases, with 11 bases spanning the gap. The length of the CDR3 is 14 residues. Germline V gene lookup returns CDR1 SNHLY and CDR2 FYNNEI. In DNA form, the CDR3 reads TGTGCCAGCAGCCCCTTGGAGTACCAAGAGACCCAGTACTTC. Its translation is CASSPLEYQETQYF.

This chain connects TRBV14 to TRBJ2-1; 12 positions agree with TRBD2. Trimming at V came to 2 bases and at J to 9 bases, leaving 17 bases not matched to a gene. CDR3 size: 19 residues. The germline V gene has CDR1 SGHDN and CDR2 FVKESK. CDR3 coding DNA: TGTGCCAGCAGCCAAAGGACTAGCGGGACTATAGGATCTTTGGTTGAGCAGTTCTTC. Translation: CASSQRTSGTIGSLVEQFF.

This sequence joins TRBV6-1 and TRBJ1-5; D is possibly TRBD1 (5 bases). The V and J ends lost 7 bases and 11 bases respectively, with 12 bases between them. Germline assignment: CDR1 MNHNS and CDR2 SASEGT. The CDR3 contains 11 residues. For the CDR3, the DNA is TGTGCCAGCAATAGGGGTGGGGCCCAGCATTTT. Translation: CASNRGGAQHF.

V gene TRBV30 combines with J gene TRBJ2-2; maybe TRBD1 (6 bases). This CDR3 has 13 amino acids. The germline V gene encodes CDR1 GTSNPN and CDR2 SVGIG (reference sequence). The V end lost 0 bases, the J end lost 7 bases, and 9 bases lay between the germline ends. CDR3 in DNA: TGTGCCTGGAGTGTAAAGGGGGTCGGGGAGCTGTTTTTT. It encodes CAWSVKGVGELFF. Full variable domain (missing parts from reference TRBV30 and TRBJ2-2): SQTIHQWPATLVQPVGSPLSLECTVEGTSNPNLYWYRQAAGRGLQLLFYSVGIGQISSEVPQNLSASRPQDRQFILSSKKLLLSDSGFYLCAWSVKGVGELFFGEGSRLTVL.